These T cell receptor beta chains were read from a single sample in a study of control samples from healthy donors and cancer patients. Generated by immunoSEQ multiplex PCR, the TCRdb table keeps only in-frame clones and is missing some. The repertoire includes 100,000 to 150,000 clones, roughly 84% of them detected once, and under 2% sits in the top ten. Sequencing used blood. Every receptor here comes from a man aged 18 to 29 in good health. CDR3s include the opening cysteine and the closing phenylalanine or tryptophan. Each record gives: CDR3 length, clone size, V gene, J gene, CDR3 protein. Clone size, where shown, is once, few, many, or a class for clones that have expanded.

length: 14; size: -; V: TRBV11-2; J: TRBJ2-2; CDR3: CASSLDPGTGELFF
length: 13; size: -; V: TRBV5-1; J: TRBJ2-3; CDR3: CASSLGYGDTQYF
length: 16; size: -; V: TRBV4-1; J: TRBJ2-1; CDR3: CASSLMAESSYNEQFF
length: 15; size: -; V: TRBV6-5; J: TRBJ1-4; CDR3: CASRGYRGVFEKLFF
length: 14; size: -; V: TRBV6-5; J: TRBJ2-1; CDR3: CASSYGMPLNEQFF
length: 16; size: -; V: TRBV28; J: TRBJ2-5; CDR3: CASSFTGAITQETQYF
length: 14; size: -; V: TRBV19; J: TRBJ1-2; CDR3: CASVPRDRDYGYTF
length: 15; size: -; V: TRBV2; J: TRBJ2-7; CDR3: CASKVRGQSPYEQYF
length: 13; size: -; V: TRBV10-3; J: TRBJ2-1; CDR3: CAIMSAGDNEQFF
length: 13; size: once; V: TRBV19; J: TRBJ2-7; CDR3: CATTFGRGYEQYF
length: 16; size: -; V: TRBV3-1/TRBV3-2; J: TRBJ1-3; CDR3: CASSQVAPRAGNTIYF
length: 16; size: -; V: TRBV4-3; J: TRBJ2-7; CDR3: CASSQDEGTESYEQYF
length: 16; size: -; V: TRBV11-1; J: TRBJ2-1; CDR3: CASSPSASGRANEQFF
length: 13; size: -; V: TRBV6-2/TRBV6-3; J: TRBJ1-1; CDR3: CASSRDSGTEAFF
length: 15; size: -; V: TRBV6-6; J: TRBJ1-1; CDR3: CASSYSTYVNTEAFF
length: 14; size: -; V: TRBV7-3; J: TRBJ2-7; CDR3: CASSLNAGPYEQYF
length: 15; size: -; V: TRBV7-9; J: TRBJ2-7; CDR3: CASSWTGSRGYEQYF
length: 16; size: -; V: TRBV7-9; J: TRBJ2-3; CDR3: CASSTLRASRTDTQYF
length: 12; size: -; V: TRBV7-9; J: TRBJ1-1; CDR3: CASSRVNTEAFF
length: 12; size: -; V: TRBV5-1; J: TRBJ2-3; CDR3: CASSFSTDTQYF
length: 13; size: once; V: TRBV11-2; J: TRBJ1-1; CDR3: CASSLESGSEAFF
length: 12; size: -; V: TRBV5-1; J: TRBJ1-5; CDR3: CASSADGQPQHF
length: 13; size: -; V: TRBV6-2/TRBV6-3; J: TRBJ1-2; CDR3: CASSYRDRDGYTF
length: 12; size: once; V: TRBV6-5; J: TRBJ2-1; CDR3: CASRSRDAAEFF
length: 17; size: -; V: TRBV11-2; J: TRBJ2-1; CDR3: CASSLGGRSGAYNEQFF
length: 15; size: -; V: TRBV28; J: TRBJ2-1; CDR3: CASSFFGQGINEQFF
length: 15; size: -; V: TRBV7-3; J: TRBJ2-7; CDR3: CASSRLPSDSYEQYF
length: 17; size: -; V: TRBV3-1/TRBV3-2; J: TRBJ1-3; CDR3: CASSQGDLTLSGNTIYF
length: 14; size: -; V: TRBV28; J: TRBJ1-4; CDR3: CASGLGPTNEKLFF
length: 13; size: -; V: TRBV9; J: TRBJ2-1; CDR3: CASSVTGGDEQFF
length: 15; size: -; V: TRBV19; J: TRBJ1-2; CDR3: CASRENRGRNYGYTF
length: 16; size: -; V: TRBV2; J: TRBJ1-5; CDR3: CASRKQGARSNQPQHF